Listed below are T cell receptor beta chains from one sample, sequenced in a study of T cells in tuberculosis. Data came from immunoSEQ multiplex PCR; TCRdb stores just in-frame clones and leaves some out. The table includes about 59,000 clones, about 76% detected once. The sequenced material came from CD1b-GMM tetramer-negative cells sorted from PBMCs. Receptors originate from an adult woman with latent tuberculosis. Both conserved end residues are part of each CDR3. Fields, in order: D gene, clone size, J gene, V gene, CDR3 protein, CDR3 DNA. The D gene is left open where the match is weak. A row's size may be missing; if present it is once, few, many or a size class.

- - TRBJ2-7 TRBV2 CASSESANDRSGKTGSPYEQYF TGTGCCAGCAGTGAATCGGCAAATGATCGGAGTGGGAAAACGGGGTCTCCCTACGAGCAGTACTTC
- once TRBJ2-3 TRBV27 CASSFWAGASTDTQYF TGTGCCAGCAGTTTCTGGGCGGGGGCCAGCACAGATACGCAGTATTTT
- - TRBJ2-7 TRBV10-3 CAISESGPGRAEQYF TGTGCCATCAGTGAGTCGGGCCCGGGAAGGGCCGAGCAGTACTTC
TRBD2 few TRBJ2-2 TRBV9 CASNTAGGPRELFF TGTGCCAGCAATACAGCGGGGGGGCCTAGGGAGCTGTTTTTT
- - TRBJ1-4 TRBV7-2 CASSGAGFPTNEKLFF TGTGCCAGCAGCGGCGCCGGGTTCCCAACTAATGAAAAACTGTTTTTT
TRBD1 - TRBJ2-1 TRBV6-1 CASSQDRARNEQFF TGTGCCAGCAGCCAGGACAGGGCGAGGAATGAGCAGTTCTTC
TRBD2 - TRBJ2-2 TRBV28 CASSLGGAGTGELFF TGTGCCAGCAGTTTGGGAGGGGCGGGGACCGGGGAGCTGTTTTTT
- - TRBJ1-6 TRBV9 CASSSGLDSPLHF TGTGCCAGCAGCTCCGGACTGGATTCACCCCTCCACTTT
- - TRBJ1-6 TRBV5-5 CASSTPRGTLHF TGTGCCAGCAGCACGCCTAGGGGTACCCTCCACTTT
TRBD1 - TRBJ2-2 TRBV19 CASSRDRATGELFF TGTGCCAGTAGCCGGGACAGAGCCACCGGGGAGCTGTTTTTT
- - TRBJ2-5 TRBV5-1 CASSPTLRQNQETQYF TGCGCCAGCAGCCCAACCCTTAGACAGAACCAAGAGACCCAGTACTTC
TRBD2 - TRBJ2-3 TRBV5-8 CASRAGEYTQYF TGTGCCAGCAGAGCGGGGGAGTATACGCAGTATTTT
TRBD1 - TRBJ1-1 TRBV5-8 CASTRMTGTNTEAFF TGTGCCAGCACCAGAATGACAGGGACGAACACTGAAGCTTTCTTT
TRBD1 - TRBJ2-2 TRBV7-9 CASSSLGTGPGELFF TGTGCCAGCAGCTCCCTTGGGACAGGGCCCGGGGAGCTGTTTTTT
- - TRBJ1-3 TRBV5-1 CASSLDGGSGNTIYF TGCGCCAGCAGCTTGGACGGGGGTTCTGGAAACACCATATATTTT
- - TRBJ1-1 TRBV29-1 CSVDTQGYEVSTEAFF TGCAGCGTTGATACCCAGGGCTACGAGGTGAGCACTGAAGCTTTCTTT
TRBD1 once TRBJ1-2 TRBV6-1 CASSERTGPNYGYTF TGTGCCAGCAGTGAAAGGACAGGGCCTAACTATGGCTACACCTTC
TRBD1 - TRBJ1-5 TRBV19 CASSMVPGTGDQPQHF TGTGCCAGTAGTATGGTCCCTGGGACAGGGGATCAGCCCCAGCATTTT
TRBD2 - TRBJ2-1 TRBV7-3 CASSLLSPTSGTNEQFF TGTGCCAGCAGCTTACTTTCCCCGACTAGCGGGACAAATGAGCAGTTCTTC
TRBD1 - TRBJ1-3 TRBV6-5 CASRLTGVGNTIYF TGTGCCAGCAGGCTGACAGGGGTTGGAAACACCATATATTTT
TRBD2 - TRBJ2-2 TRBV9 CASSVEGRVTRELFF TGTGCCAGCAGCGTAGAGGGGAGGGTCACTAGGGAGCTGTTTTTT
- - TRBJ1-2 TRBV5-5 CASSLARGLDGYTF TGTGCCAGCAGCTTGGCCAGGGGTCTTGATGGCTACACCTTC
TRBD1 - TRBJ2-1 TRBV2 CASRDSIYNEQFF TGTGCCAGCCGGGACAGTATCTACAATGAGCAGTTCTTC
- - TRBJ2-2 TRBV6-4 CASSTGTGELFF TGTGCCAGCAGTACGGGGACCGGGGAGCTGTTTTTT
- - TRBJ1-6 TRBV19 CASSTGDNSPLHF TGTGCCAGTAGTACAGGGGACAACTCCCCCCTCCACTTT
- - TRBJ1-2 TRBV14 CASSQAGVGGYTF TGTGCCAGCAGTCAAGCAGGGGTCGGGGGCTACACCTTC
- - TRBJ1-4 TRBV28 CASSSGGGGTNEKLFF TGTGCCAGCAGTTCGGGGGGGGGAGGAACTAATGAAAAACTGTTTTTT
- - TRBJ2-7 TRBV4-3 CASSQVVYGGSYEQYF TGCGCCAGCAGCCAAGTCGTCTATGGAGGGTCCTACGAGCAGTACTTC
TRBD1 - TRBJ1-5 TRBV19 CASKRQGGGGNQPQHF TGTGCCAGTAAGAGACAGGGGGGTGGAGGCAATCAGCCCCAGCATTTT
- - TRBJ1-1 TRBV28 CASSLWSRRNTEAFF TGTGCCAGCAGTTTATGGTCACGGAGGAACACTGAAGCTTTCTTT
- - TRBJ1-1 TRBV19 CASRSGQTNTEAFF TGTGCCAGTAGATCAGGGCAGACGAACACTGAAGCTTTCTTT
- few TRBJ1-1 TRBV5-1 CASSLGGGMNTEAFF TGCGCCAGCAGCTTAGGTGGAGGAATGAACACTGAAGCTTTCTTT
TRBD2 - TRBJ2-2 TRBV11-2 CASSLRLAGGFSGELFF TGTGCCAGCAGCTTGAGACTAGCGGGGGGTTTCAGTGGGGAGCTGTTTTTT
TRBD1 - TRBJ1-2 TRBV5-5 CASSLGTGGIYGYTF TGTGCCAGCAGCCTGGGAACAGGGGGGATCTATGGCTACACCTTC
TRBD2 - TRBJ2-7 TRBV28 CASTPGLAGGSLYF TGTGCCAGCACCCCCGGACTAGCGGGGGGATCGCTGTACTTC
- - TRBJ2-2 TRBV29-1 CSVGGDGTGELFF TGCAGCGTTGGGGGAGATGGCACCGGGGAGCTGTTTTTT
TRBD2 - TRBJ2-2 TRBV12-5 CASGHGLAGEFTGELFF TGTGCTAGTGGTCACGGACTAGCGGGAGAGTTCACCGGGGAGCTGTTTTTT
- - TRBJ2-6 TRBV27 CASASWSSGANVLTF TGTGCCAGCGCTAGCTGGAGCTCTGGGGCCAACGTCCTGACTTTC
TRBD2 - TRBJ2-1 TRBV5-1 CASSLAPSGRNEQFF TGCGCCAGCAGCTTGGCGCCTAGCGGGAGGAATGAGCAGTTCTTC
- - TRBJ2-7 TRBV27 CASRRQGRGSSLTYEQYF TGTGCCAGCCGACGACAGGGACGGGGGTCCTCCCTCACCTACGAGCAGTACTTC
- - TRBJ2-2 TRBV7-6 CASSLVRYGGLDTGELFF TGTGCCAGCAGCTTAGTGAGATATGGTGGGCTGGACACCGGGGAGCTGTTTTTT
TRBD1 - TRBJ2-2 TRBV27 CASSLKGAGTGELFF TGTGCCAGCAGTTTAAAGGGGGCTGGCACCGGGGAGCTGTTTTTT
- - TRBJ2-1 TRBV7-3 CASSFIKSGEQFF TGTGCCAGCAGCTTTATAAAATCGGGGGAGCAGTTCTTC
- - TRBJ2-5 TRBV7-2 CASSLGGSGETQYF TGTGCCAGCAGCTTAGGTGGTAGCGGAGAGACCCAGTACTTC
TRBD2 - TRBJ2-5 TRBV10-3 CAISRLAEETQYF TGTGCCATCAGCCGACTAGCGGAAGAGACCCAGTACTTC
- - TRBJ2-7 TRBV28 CASSLPPTVDEQYF TGTGCCAGCAGTCTACCCCCGACAGTTGACGAGCAGTACTTC
TRBD1 once TRBJ2-4 TRBV30 CAWSQYASGTGGIQYF TGTGCCTGGAGCCAATACGCCTCCGGGACAGGGGGCATTCAGTACTTC
- - TRBJ2-1 TRBV5-1 CASSLLPLADYNEQFF TGCGCCAGCAGCTTGCTACCCTTAGCGGATTACAACGAGCAGTTCTTC
TRBD2 medium-sized TRBJ2-3 TRBV11-1 CASSRPQGLFLTDTQYF TGTGCCAGCAGCCGCCCCCAGGGACTATTTCTCACAGATACGCAGTATTTT
- - TRBJ2-1 TRBV5-4 CASSLGGFNNEQFF TGTGCCAGCAGCTTGGGCGGGTTTAACAATGAGCAGTTCTTC
TRBD1 - TRBJ2-1 TRBV4-1 CASSHWTGWNNEQFF TGCGCCAGCAGCCACTGGACAGGGTGGAACAATGAGCAGTTCTTC
- - TRBJ2-6 TRBV5-8 CASSLGDTITGANVLTF TGTGCCAGCAGCTTGGGGGACACGATTACTGGGGCCAACGTCCTGACTTTC
TRBD1 - TRBJ2-2 TRBV5-1 CASSLMTGPGELFF TGCGCCAGCAGCTTGATGACAGGGCCCGGGGAGCTGTTTTTT
- - TRBJ1-2 TRBV19 CASSRAARNYGYTF TGTGCCAGTAGTAGAGCAGCCAGGAACTATGGCTACACCTTC